This TCR beta chain derives from a study of blood T cell repertoires in COVID-19. Turning to the study itself: The United States, Italy and Spain were the sources of the acute and convalescent COVID-19 samples. T cells, B-cell-depleted T cells, or PBMCs provided the cDNA or gDNA that served as material.

CDR1 is ENHRY, CDR2 SYGVKD, per germline. V dropped 2 bases and J dropped 5; count of bases not matched to a gene: 4. CDR3 size: 14 residues. Under the authors' procedure: Quantification of nucleated cells was approximated via reference gene primer amplification. TCRdb's table, derived via immunoSEQ multiplex PCR, lists solely in-frame clones and lacks some. That table gives V, J and clone size, and the DNA gave D and trimming. This table has 200,000 to 250,000 clones, around 80% appearing once. This receptor was obtained from a human donor in a cohort sampled during active COVID-19. J is TRBJ2-5 and V is TRBV10-3; 8 bases line up with TRBD2. Sample: peripheral blood. The CDR3 here is CAISEREGRETQYF. As DNA, the CDR3 is TGTGCCATCAGTGAGCGGGAGGGACGGGAGACCCAGTACTTC.